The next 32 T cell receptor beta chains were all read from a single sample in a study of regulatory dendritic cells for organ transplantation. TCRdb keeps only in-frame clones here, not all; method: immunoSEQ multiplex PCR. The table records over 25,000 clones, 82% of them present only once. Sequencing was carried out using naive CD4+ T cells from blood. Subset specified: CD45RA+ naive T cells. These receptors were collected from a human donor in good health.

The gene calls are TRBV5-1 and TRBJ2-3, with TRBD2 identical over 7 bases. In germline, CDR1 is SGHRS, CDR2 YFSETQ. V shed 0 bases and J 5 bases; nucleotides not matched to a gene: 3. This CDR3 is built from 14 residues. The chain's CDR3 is CASSLDLAVDTQYF. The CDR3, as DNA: TGCGCCAGCAGCTTGGACCTAGCGGTAGATACGCAGTATTTT.

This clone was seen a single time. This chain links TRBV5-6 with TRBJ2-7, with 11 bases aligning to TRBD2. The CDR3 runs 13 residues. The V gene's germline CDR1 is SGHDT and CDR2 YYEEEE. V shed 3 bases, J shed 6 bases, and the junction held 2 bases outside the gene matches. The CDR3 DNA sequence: TGTGCCAGCAGCTCGGGGACTAGCGGCGAGCAGTACTTC. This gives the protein CASSSGTSGEQYF. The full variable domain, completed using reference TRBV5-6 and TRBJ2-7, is DAGVTQSPTHLIKTRGQQVTLRCSPKSGHDTVSWYQQALGQGPQFIFQYYEEEERQRGNFPDRFSGHQFPNYSSELNVNALLLGDSALYLCASSSGTSGEQYFGPGTRLTVT.

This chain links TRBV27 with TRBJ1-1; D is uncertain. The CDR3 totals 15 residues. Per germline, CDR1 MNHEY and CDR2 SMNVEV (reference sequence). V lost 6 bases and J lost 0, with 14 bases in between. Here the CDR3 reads CASRPRAGLNTEAFF. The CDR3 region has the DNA TGTGCCAGCAGACCCCGCGCGGGCCTGAACACTGAAGCTTTCTTT.

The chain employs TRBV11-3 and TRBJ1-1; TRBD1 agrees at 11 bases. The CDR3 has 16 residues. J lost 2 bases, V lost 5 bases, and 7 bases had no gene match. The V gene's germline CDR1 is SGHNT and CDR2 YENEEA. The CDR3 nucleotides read TGTGCCAGCAGCACCAGAGGACAGGGGGCCAACACTGAAGCTTTCTTT. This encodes CASSTRGQGANTEAFF.

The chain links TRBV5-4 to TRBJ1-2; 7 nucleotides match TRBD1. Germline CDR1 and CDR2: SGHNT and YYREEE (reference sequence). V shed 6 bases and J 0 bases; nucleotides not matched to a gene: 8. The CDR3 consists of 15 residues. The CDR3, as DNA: TGTGCCAGCATCCCCTCCGGGACAGCTAACTATGGCTACACCTTC. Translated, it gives CASIPSGTANYGYTF.

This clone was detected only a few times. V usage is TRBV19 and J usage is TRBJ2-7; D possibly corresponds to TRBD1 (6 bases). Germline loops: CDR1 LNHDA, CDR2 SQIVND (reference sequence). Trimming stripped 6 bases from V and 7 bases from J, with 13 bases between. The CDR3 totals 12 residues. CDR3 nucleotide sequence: TGTGCCAGTAGCCCCAGGGGATCGGAGCAGTACTTC. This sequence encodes CASSPRGSEQYF.

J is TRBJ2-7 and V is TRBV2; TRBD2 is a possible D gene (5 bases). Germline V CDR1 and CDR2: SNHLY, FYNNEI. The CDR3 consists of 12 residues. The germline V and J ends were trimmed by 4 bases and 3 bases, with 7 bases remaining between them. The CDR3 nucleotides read TGTGCCAGCAGTGGAGAGGGCTACGAGCAGTACTTC. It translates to CASSGEGYEQYF.

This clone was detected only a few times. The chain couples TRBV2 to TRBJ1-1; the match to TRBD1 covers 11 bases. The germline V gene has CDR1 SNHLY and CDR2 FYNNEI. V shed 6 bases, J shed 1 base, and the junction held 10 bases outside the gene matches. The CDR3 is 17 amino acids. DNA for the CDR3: TGTGCCAGCAGCGGTCCCGGGACAGGGGGTCGGAACACTGAAGCTTTCTTT. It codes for CASSGPGTGGRNTEAFF.

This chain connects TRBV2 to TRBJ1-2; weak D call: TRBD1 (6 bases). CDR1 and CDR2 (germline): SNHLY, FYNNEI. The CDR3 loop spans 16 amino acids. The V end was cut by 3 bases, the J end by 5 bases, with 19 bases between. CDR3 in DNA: TGTGCCAGCAGTGAGGAGACAGGCTCTAGGCGGTATGGCTACACCTTC. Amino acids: CASSEETGSRRYGYTF.

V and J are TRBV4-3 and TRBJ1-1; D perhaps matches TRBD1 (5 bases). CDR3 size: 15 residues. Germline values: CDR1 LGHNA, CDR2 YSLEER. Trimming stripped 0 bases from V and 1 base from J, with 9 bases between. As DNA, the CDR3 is TGCGCCAGCAGCCAAGAGTACAGGAGGAACACTGAAGCTTTCTTT. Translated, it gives CASSQEYRRNTEAFF.

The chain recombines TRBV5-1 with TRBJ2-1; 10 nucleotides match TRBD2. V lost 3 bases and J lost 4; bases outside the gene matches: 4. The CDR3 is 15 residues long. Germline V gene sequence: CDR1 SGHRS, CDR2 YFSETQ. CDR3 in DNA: TGCGCCAGCAGCTACTTAGCGGGGGGTTACAATGAGCAGTTCTTC. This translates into CASSYLAGGYNEQFF.

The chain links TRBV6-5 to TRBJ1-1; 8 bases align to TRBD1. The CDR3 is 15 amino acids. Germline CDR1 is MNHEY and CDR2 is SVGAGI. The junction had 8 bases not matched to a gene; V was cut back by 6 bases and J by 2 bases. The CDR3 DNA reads TGTGCCAGCAGGGAAATCGGACAGGGAAACACTGAAGCTTTCTTT. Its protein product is CASREIGQGNTEAFF.

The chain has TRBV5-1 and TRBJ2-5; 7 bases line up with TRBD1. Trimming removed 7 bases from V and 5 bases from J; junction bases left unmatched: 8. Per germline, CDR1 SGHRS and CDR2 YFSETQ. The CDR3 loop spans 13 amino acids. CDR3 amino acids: CASGEGAGETQYF. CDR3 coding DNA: TGCGCCAGCGGAGAGGGGGCAGGGGAGACCCAGTACTTC.

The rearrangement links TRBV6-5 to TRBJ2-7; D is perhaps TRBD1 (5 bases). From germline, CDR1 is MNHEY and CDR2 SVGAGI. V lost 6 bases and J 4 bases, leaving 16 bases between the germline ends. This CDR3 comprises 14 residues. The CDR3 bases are TGTGCCAGCAGCTCCAGTCAGGGAAAATACGAGCAGTACTTC. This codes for CASSSSQGKYEQYF.

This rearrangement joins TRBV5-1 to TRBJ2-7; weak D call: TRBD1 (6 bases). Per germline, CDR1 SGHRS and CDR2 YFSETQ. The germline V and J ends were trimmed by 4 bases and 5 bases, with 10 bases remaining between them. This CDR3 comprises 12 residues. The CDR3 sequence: CASSAGANEQYF. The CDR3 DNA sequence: TGCGCCAGCAGCGCAGGGGCTAACGAGCAGTACTTC.

Here the CDR3 DNA reads TGTGCCAGCAGCTTGCTCGGGACAGGGCCCTATGGCTACACCTTC. Translation gives CASSLLGTGPYGYTF. The chain has TRBV5-6 and TRBJ1-2; 9 positions agree with TRBD1. There are 15 residues in the CDR3. J lost 4 bases, V lost 1 base, and 5 bases had no gene match. CDR1 SGHDT and CDR2 YYEEEE come from the germline V gene.

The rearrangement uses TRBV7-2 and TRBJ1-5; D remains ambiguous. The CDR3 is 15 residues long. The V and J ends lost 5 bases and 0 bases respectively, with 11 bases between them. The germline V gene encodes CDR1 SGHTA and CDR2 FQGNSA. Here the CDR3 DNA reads TGTGCCAGCAGCCCTTCAACCTATAGCAATCAGCCCCAGCATTTT. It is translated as CASSPSTYSNQPQHF.

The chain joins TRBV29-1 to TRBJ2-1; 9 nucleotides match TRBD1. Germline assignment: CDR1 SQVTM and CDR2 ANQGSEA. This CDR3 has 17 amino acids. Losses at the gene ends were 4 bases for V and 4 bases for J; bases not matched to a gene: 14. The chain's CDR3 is CSVGNRMGQGSYNEQFF. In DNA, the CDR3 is TGCAGCGTTGGGAATAGGATGGGACAGGGTTCTTACAATGAGCAGTTCTTC.

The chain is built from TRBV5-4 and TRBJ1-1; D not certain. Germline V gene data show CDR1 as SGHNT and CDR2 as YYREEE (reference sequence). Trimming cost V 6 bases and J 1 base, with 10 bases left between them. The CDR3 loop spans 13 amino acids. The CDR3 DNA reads TGTGCCAGCACCTCTACAGAGAACACTGAAGCTTTCTTT. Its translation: CASTSTENTEAFF.

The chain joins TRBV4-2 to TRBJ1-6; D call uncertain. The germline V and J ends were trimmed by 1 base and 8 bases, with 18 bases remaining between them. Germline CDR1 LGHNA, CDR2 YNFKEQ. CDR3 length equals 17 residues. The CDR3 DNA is TGTGCCAGCAGCCAAGTTTTTCCACGGGGTGTGGATTCACCCCTCCACTTT. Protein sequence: CASSQVFPRGVDSPLHF.

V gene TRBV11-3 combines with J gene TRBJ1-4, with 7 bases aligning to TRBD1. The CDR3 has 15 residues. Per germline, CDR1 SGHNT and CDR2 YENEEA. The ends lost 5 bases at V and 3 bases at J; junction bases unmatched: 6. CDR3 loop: CASSLRDRANEKLFF. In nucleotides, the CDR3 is TGTGCCAGCAGCCTACGGGACAGAGCTAATGAAAAACTGTTTTTT.

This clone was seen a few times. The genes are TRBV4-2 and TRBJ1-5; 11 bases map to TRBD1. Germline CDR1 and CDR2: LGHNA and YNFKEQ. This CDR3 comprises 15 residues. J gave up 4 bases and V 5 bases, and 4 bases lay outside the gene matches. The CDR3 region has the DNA TGTGCCAGCAGCGTGGACAGGGGGCCGAATCAGCCCCAGCATTTT. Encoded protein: CASSVDRGPNQPQHF.

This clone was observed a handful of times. Here the CDR3 reads CASSLSGSPSSRLSPLHF. The CDR3 DNA reads as TGTGCCAGCAGCTTATCGGGGAGCCCCAGTTCGAGGCTTTCACCCCTCCACTTT. The genes are TRBV11-2 and TRBJ1-6; D is uncertain. Germline V gene lookup returns CDR1 SGHAT and CDR2 FQNNGV. CDR3 size: 18 residues. Trimming cost V 2 bases and J 9 bases, with 23 bases left between them.

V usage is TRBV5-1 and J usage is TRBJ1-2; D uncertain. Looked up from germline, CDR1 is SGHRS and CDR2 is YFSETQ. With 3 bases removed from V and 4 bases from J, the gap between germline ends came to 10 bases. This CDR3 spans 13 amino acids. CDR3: CASSYEVAYGYTF. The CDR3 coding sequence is TGCGCCAGCAGCTACGAGGTTGCCTATGGCTACACCTTC.

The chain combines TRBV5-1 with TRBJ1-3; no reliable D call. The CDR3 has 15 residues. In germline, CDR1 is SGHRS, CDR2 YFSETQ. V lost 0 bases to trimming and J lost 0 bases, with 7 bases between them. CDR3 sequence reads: CASSLDWSSGNTIYF. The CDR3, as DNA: TGCGCCAGCAGCTTGGACTGGAGCTCTGGAAACACCATATATTTT.

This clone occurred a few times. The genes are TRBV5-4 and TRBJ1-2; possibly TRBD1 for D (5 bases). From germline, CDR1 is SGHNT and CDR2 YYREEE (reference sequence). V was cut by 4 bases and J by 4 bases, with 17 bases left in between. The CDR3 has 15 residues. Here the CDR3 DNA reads TGTGCCAGCAGCACCGACTCCACCAGGGCCTATGGCTACACCTTC. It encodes CASSTDSTRAYGYTF.

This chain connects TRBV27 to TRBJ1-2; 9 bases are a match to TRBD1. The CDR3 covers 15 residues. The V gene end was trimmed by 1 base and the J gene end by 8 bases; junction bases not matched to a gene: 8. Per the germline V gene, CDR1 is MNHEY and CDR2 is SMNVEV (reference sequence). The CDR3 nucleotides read TGTGCCAGCAGTTTATGGTCGGACAGGGGCGCCGGCTACACCTTC. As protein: CASSLWSDRGAGYTF.

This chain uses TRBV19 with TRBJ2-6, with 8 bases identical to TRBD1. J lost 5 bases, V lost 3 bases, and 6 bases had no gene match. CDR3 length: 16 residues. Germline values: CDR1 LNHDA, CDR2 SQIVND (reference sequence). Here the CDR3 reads CASSIPDRGWANVLTF. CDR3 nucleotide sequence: TGTGCCAGTAGTATCCCCGACAGGGGCTGGGCCAACGTCCTGACTTTC.

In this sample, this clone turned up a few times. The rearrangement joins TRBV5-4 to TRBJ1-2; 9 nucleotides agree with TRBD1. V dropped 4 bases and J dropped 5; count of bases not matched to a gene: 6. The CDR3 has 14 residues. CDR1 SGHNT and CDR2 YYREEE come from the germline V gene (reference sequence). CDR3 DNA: TGTGCCAGCAGCCTGGACAGGGGACCATATGGCTACACCTTC. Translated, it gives CASSLDRGPYGYTF.

Here the CDR3 reads CASSQPGSGNEKLFF. The CDR3 region has the DNA TGTGCCAGCAGCCAACCGGGATCGGGTAATGAAAAACTGTTTTTT. V usage is TRBV4-2 and J usage is TRBJ1-4; D not resolved. Germline V gene sequence: CDR1 LGHNA, CDR2 YNFKEQ. With 2 bases removed from V and 4 bases from J, the gap between germline ends came to 11 bases. The CDR3 has 15 residues.

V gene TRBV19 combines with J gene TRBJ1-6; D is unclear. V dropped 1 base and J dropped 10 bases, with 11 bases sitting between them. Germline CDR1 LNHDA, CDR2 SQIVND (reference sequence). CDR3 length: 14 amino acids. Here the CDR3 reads CASSIGATSSPLHF. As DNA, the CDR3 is TGTGCCAGTAGTATAGGGGCCACGAGCTCACCCCTCCACTTT.

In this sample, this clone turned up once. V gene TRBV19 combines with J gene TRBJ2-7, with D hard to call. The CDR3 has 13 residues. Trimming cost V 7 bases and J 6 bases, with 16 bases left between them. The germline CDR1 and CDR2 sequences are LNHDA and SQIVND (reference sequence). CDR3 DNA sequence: TGTGCCAGTACCCCAAACTGGGCTTCCGAGCAGTACTTC. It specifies CASTPNWASEQYF.